A selection of T cell receptor beta chains follows, all from one sample in a study of shared clonotypes between healthy human individuals. The data were produced by immunoSEQ multiplex PCR, yet TCRdb's version contains in-frame clones alone and is incomplete. The table records fewer than 2.5 million clones, under 95% of them present only once. Sequencing used naive CD4+ T cells from PBMCs. The receptors here all came from a man younger than 35 in good health. Some clones in this sample may be carry-over from other donors' samples. CDR3s include the opening cysteine and the closing phenylalanine or tryptophan. Each record gives: J gene, clone size, D gene, V gene, CDR3 protein. D genes are given only for firm matches. The size of a clone is reported for some rows only, either as once, few or many, or as a class for expanded clones.

J: TRBJ2-5; size: .; D: .; V: TRBV7-5; CDR3: CVSKSPQETQYF
J: TRBJ1-1; size: .; D: TRBD1; V: TRBV5-4; CDR3: CASSLEGARTEAFF
J: TRBJ2-7; size: .; D: .; V: TRBV30; CDR3: CARRYGVEQYF
J: TRBJ2-7; size: .; D: TRBD2; V: TRBV18; CDR3: CASSPRSGLAGAYEQYF
J: TRBJ2-1; size: once; D: TRBD1; V: TRBV6-6; CDR3: CASSYRDRGVNEQFF
J: TRBJ2-7; size: once; D: .; V: TRBV27; CDR3: CASSSPLSYEQYF
J: TRBJ2-7; size: once; D: .; V: TRBV27; CDR3: CASSPGRHPVNYEQYF
J: TRBJ2-5; size: .; D: TRBD1; V: TRBV5-1; CDR3: CASSFSGTGETQYF
J: TRBJ2-7; size: .; D: .; V: TRBV30; CDR3: CAGGRVEGEQYF
J: TRBJ2-3; size: .; D: .; V: TRBV5-1; CDR3: CASSLDATGNTQYF
J: TRBJ2-7; size: .; D: .; V: TRBV10-3; CDR3: CAISESVVQYF
J: TRBJ2-1; size: .; D: TRBD2; V: TRBV28; CDR3: CASSLSGSVNEQFF
J: TRBJ2-5; size: .; D: .; V: TRBV9; CDR3: CASSPGVYETQYF
J: TRBJ1-2; size: .; D: .; V: TRBV5-5; CDR3: CASSHLGDDRYTF
J: TRBJ2-7; size: .; D: TRBD1; V: TRBV6-5; CDR3: CASSYSHRGRSYEQYF
J: TRBJ2-3; size: .; D: .; V: TRBV15; CDR3: CATSRTFPPDTQYF
J: TRBJ2-3; size: .; D: .; V: TRBV7-2; CDR3: CASSLGTQRTDTQYF
J: TRBJ2-1; size: once; D: .; V: TRBV7-2; CDR3: CASSLATGRRSEQFF
J: TRBJ2-7; size: .; D: TRBD1; V: TRBV5-4; CDR3: CASSTPKTGENEQYF
J: TRBJ1-4; size: .; D: .; V: TRBV15; CDR3: CATSRGQSNEKLFF
J: TRBJ2-1; size: .; D: .; V: TRBV28; CDR3: CALKSRPNEQFF
J: TRBJ1-1; size: .; D: TRBD1; V: TRBV6-4; CDR3: CASSDSGGQHYTEAFF
J: TRBJ1-2; size: .; D: .; V: TRBV18; CDR3: CASSPPSRGRGIYGYTF
J: TRBJ1-2; size: .; D: .; V: TRBV28; CDR3: CASSFREQNYGYTF
J: TRBJ1-6; size: .; D: .; V: TRBV2; CDR3: CASTRDRRLYNSPLHF
J: TRBJ1-2; size: .; D: .; V: TRBV5-6; CDR3: CASSLVGPGVGYTF
J: TRBJ2-7; size: .; D: .; V: TRBV5-8; CDR3: CATHMAGNPYEQYF
J: TRBJ2-1; size: .; D: TRBD2; V: TRBV28; CDR3: CASSWFSGRASDEQFF
J: TRBJ2-1; size: .; D: .; V: TRBV20-1; CDR3: CSAFTGILQFF